The clone carrying this T cell receptor beta chain is medium-sized by share. Its antigen is as yet unknown. TCRdb fed the reads into MiXCR, producing one record per CDR3 protein. This sample yields over 45,000 distinct CDR3 sequences, of which around 20% are seen a single time; around a quarter belongs to the top ten. The CDR3 sequence is 15 residues long. V gave up 1 base and J gave up 4 bases, with 11 bases separating them. In germline, CDR1 is SGHAT, CDR2 FQNNGV. This sample was included in a study of T cell repertoires in cytomegalovirus infection. Study overall: It can be stated that public TCR beta signatures indicated CMV infection as well as a matching HLA type.

Broader study findings: Cumulative frequency of public TCR beta families picked out carriers of CMV plus the relevant HLA.

This TCR was recovered from a human donor in good health (CMV status not recorded). Some clones in this sample may be carry-over from other donors' samples. V usage is TRBV11-2 and J usage is TRBJ2-1; a weak D match, TRBD2 (5 bases). Sequencing was performed on CD8+ T cells from cultured PBMCs, taken from culture after CMV antigen stimulation. The CDR3 DNA is TGTGCCAGCAGCTTAGGTAGGGAGCGGTACAATGAGCAGTTCTTC. Encoded protein: CASSLGRERYNEQFF.